This passage covers 17 T cell receptor beta chains from one sample sequenced in a study of identical twins. Each CDR3 protein is one row after TCRdb ran MiXCR on the 5' RACE reads. The sample has approximately 670,000 distinct CDR3 sequences, roughly 6% seen once. The material sequenced was naive T cells sorted from blood. These receptors originate from a man aged 18 to 29 in good health.

This clonotype has ten or more counts. The genes are TRBV15 and TRBJ2-7, with D uncertain. V was trimmed by 5 bases and J by 3 bases, leaving 11 bases between them. The germline gives CDR1 LNHNV, CDR2 YYDKDF (reference sequence). The CDR3 loop spans 13 amino acids. CDR3 sequence (DNA): TGTGCCACCAGCCGAAGACTGGACTACGAGCAGTACGTC. Translated: CATSRRLDYEQYV.

This clonotype was seen repeatedly, ten times or more. The J gene is TRBJ2-3, the V gene TRBV5-1, with a weak D call TRBD2 (6 bases). The CDR3 extends over 14 amino acids. The germline V and J ends were trimmed by 4 bases and 3 bases, with 12 bases remaining between them. Germline V CDR1 and CDR2: SGHRS, YFSETQ. In DNA, the CDR3 is TGCGCCAGCAGCGGGTCCGCGGGAACAGATACGCAGTATTTT. Translated: CASSGSAGTDTQYF.

This clonotype was counted a few times. The chain couples TRBV7-2 to TRBJ1-5; 7 bases map to TRBD1. The V gene end was trimmed by 5 bases and the J gene end by 7 bases; junction bases not matched to a gene: 11. In germline, CDR1 is SGHTA, CDR2 FQGNSA. There are 15 residues in the CDR3. The CDR3 spells CASSPTTGAGQPQHF. The CDR3 DNA reads TGTGCCAGCAGCCCCACCACAGGGGCCGGCCAGCCCCAGCATTTT.

This clonotype showed up many times. J is TRBJ1-1 and V is TRBV20-1; no clear D gene. V shed 3 bases and J shed 10 bases, with 9 bases lying between them. In germline, CDR1 is DFQATT, CDR2 SNEGSKA (reference sequence). This CDR3 comprises 10 residues. CDR3 nucleotides: TGCAGTGCTAGCCCGGGCCTAGCTTTCTTT. Amino acid sequence: CSASPGLAFF.

This clonotype was seen more than once but under ten times. The chain is built from TRBV12-3 or TRBV12-4 and TRBJ2-3, with D possibly TRBD2 on 5 matching bases. Trimming shortened V by 5 bases and J by 2 bases, and 11 bases separated the two germline ends. The CDR3 is 14 residues long. The CDR3 nucleotides read TGTGCCAGCAGTAAGAGCGGAATCACAGATACGCAGTATTTT. It encodes CASSKSGITDTQYF.

Only a few counts were recorded for this clonotype. This sequence joins TRBV2 and TRBJ1-2, with a weak D call TRBD1 (6 bases). The V and J ends lost 8 bases and 4 bases respectively, with 11 bases between them. Germline V CDR1 and CDR2: SNHLY, FYNNEI. This CDR3 has 12 residues. CDR3 residues: CASYRTVYGYTF. Written as DNA, the CDR3 is TGTGCCAGCTACCGGACAGTCTATGGCTACACCTTC.

This clonotype was counted at least ten times. J is TRBJ2-1 and V is TRBV15; 9 bases line up with TRBD1. This CDR3 has 16 residues. Germline V lookup: CDR1 LNHNV, CDR2 YYDKDF (reference sequence). Trimming at V came to 1 base and at J to 7 bases, leaving 8 bases not matched to a gene. CDR3 bases: TGTGCCACCAGCAGAGGCCTCGACAGGGGGGGTAATGAGCAGTTCTTC. As protein: CATSRGLDRGGNEQFF.

This clonotype occurred many times. The chain is built from TRBV10-2 and TRBJ2-5, with 9 bases aligning to TRBD2. V shed 4 bases, J shed 2 bases, and the junction held 8 bases outside the gene matches. This CDR3 has 16 amino acids. Looked up from germline, CDR1 is WSHSY and CDR2 is SAAADI. CDR3 sequence: CASSAPAGGDQETQYF. CDR3 DNA sequence: TGCGCCAGCAGTGCCCCAGCGGGAGGCGATCAAGAGACCCAGTACTTC.

This clonotype appeared a few times. The V call is TRBV6-1, the J call TRBJ2-1; 10 nucleotides agree with TRBD2. V lost 6 bases and J lost 8; bases outside the gene matches: 7. This CDR3 spans 14 amino acids. The germline gives CDR1 MNHNS, CDR2 SASEGT. CDR3 sequence: CASRKRGGWDEQFF. The CDR3 DNA reads TGTGCCAGCAGAAAGCGGGGGGGGTGGGATGAGCAGTTCTTC.

There are a few counts of this clonotype. V is TRBV7-8 and J is TRBJ1-5; no clear D. This CDR3 region has 15 residues. Germline CDR1 SGHVS, CDR2 FQNEAQ. The V end lost 0 bases, the J end lost 5 bases, and 11 bases lay between the germline ends. The CDR3 region is CASSLAADTDQPQHF. CDR3 DNA sequence: TGTGCCAGCAGCTTAGCGGCCGACACAGATCAGCCCCAGCATTTT.

This chain uses TRBV12-3 or TRBV12-4 with TRBJ1-2; 9 bases map to TRBD1. V gave up 5 bases and J gave up 8 bases; unmatched junction bases: 9. The CDR3 has 14 residues. Here the CDR3 reads CASSQQQGARGYTF. Written as DNA, the CDR3 is TGTGCCAGCAGTCAACAACAGGGGGCAAGGGGCTACACCTTC.

In its sample, this clonotype was seen a few times. This chain connects TRBV6-5 to TRBJ2-5, with a tentative D call TRBD2 (6 bases). CDR1 and CDR2 (germline): MNHEY, SVGAGI. V was cut by 4 bases and J by 5 bases, with 17 bases left in between. This CDR3 has 15 amino acids. CDR3 sequence reads: CASSWGTPMGETQYF. The CDR3 nucleotides are TGTGCCAGCAGTTGGGGGACTCCTATGGGGGAGACCCAGTACTTC.

Only a few counts were recorded for this clonotype. J is TRBJ2-2 and V is TRBV7-2, with D perhaps being TRBD1 or TRBD2 (6 bases each). CDR1 and CDR2 (germline): SGHTA, FQGNSA. This CDR3 comprises 16 residues. The V and J ends lost 4 bases and 1 base respectively, with 13 bases between them. The CDR3 DNA sequence: TGTGCCAGCAGCTGGGGGGCTAGAGTGAACACCGGGGAGCTGTTTTTT. Amino acid sequence: CASSWGARVNTGELFF.

This clonotype was seen only a few times. In DNA, the CDR3 is TGTGCCAGCAGCTCTAGCCCCTGGGGAGGTGATGAAAAACTGTTTTTT. Translated: CASSSSPWGGDEKLFF. The V gene is TRBV7-2, the J gene TRBJ1-4; D remains unclear. V was pared by 4 bases and J by 6 bases, with 18 bases between. This CDR3 region has 16 residues. Germline values: CDR1 SGHTA, CDR2 FQGNSA.

In DNA form, the CDR3 reads TGTGCCAGCAGCTTGGCGACAGAATATGGCTACACCTTC. It yields the protein CASSLATEYGYTF. The genes are TRBV7-6 and TRBJ1-2; tentatively, D is TRBD1 (5 bases). The CDR3 is 13 residues long. With 3 bases removed from V and 5 bases from J, the gap between germline ends came to 10 bases. Germline V CDR1 and CDR2: SGHVS, FNYEAQ. Drawing the rest from reference TRBV7-6 and TRBJ1-2, the complete variable domain is GAGVSQSPRYKVTKRGQDVALRCDPISGHVSLYWYRQALGQGPEFLTYFNYEAQQDKSGLPNDRFSAERPEGSISTLTIQRTEQRDSAMYRCASSLATEYGYTFGSGTRLTVV.

This clonotype was seen a handful of times. The chain links TRBV2 to TRBJ2-7; 7 bases are a match to TRBD1. V trimming: 6 bases; J trimming: 0 bases; junction bases outside the gene matches: 8. The germline gives CDR1 SNHLY, CDR2 FYNNEI. The CDR3 covers 15 residues. The CDR3 DNA follows: TGTGCCAGCAGCCGAGACAGGGCGCCCTCCTACGAGCAGTACTTC. Its protein is CASSRDRAPSYEQYF.

In this sample, this clonotype turned up many times. V and J are TRBV28 and TRBJ2-7; weak D call: TRBD2 (5 bases). The CDR3 has 11 residues. Germline values: CDR1 MDHEN, CDR2 SYDVKM. V shed 7 bases and J shed 3 bases, with 7 bases lying between them. CDR3 nucleotides: TGTGCCAGCAAGGCGGGCTACGAGCAGTACTTC. Translation gives CASKAGYEQYF.